This note documents a single TCR beta chain sequence. Its cognate antigen is unknown. Trimming pared 3 bases from V and 6 bases from J, leaving 8 bases between. Germline-derived CDR1 and CDR2 are MDHEN and SYDVKM. The CDR3 totals 13 residues. These data originate in a study of a mutant IDH1 vaccine in newly diagnosed glioma. The overall study: Treatment recipients were about 62% male and about 40% female, and their mean age was approximately 43 years. Pretreatment consisted of radiotherapy, temozolomide, or both, with most receiving both. Study-wide findings and caveats: Pseudoprogression appeared unlinked to shifts in leading peripheral T cell clonotypes.

The repertoire was sequenced with immunoSEQ multiplex PCR; TCRdb's copy has only in-frame clones and lacks some. Among roughly 11,000 clones listed, over 75% were seen once. The time point denotes: week 5, during vaccination. The content of each vaccine dose was 300 ug of mutant IDH1 20-mer peptide, and topical imiquimod accompanied it. The donors had new WHO grade 3 or 4 astrocytomas; these were IDH1-mutant and ATRX-lost. The receptor comes from a woman aged 40 to 50 with glioma. Some clones in this sample may be carry-over from other donors' samples. This chain uses TRBV28 with TRBJ2-2, with D unresolved. This specimen consisted of PBMCs, obtained from a glioma patient whose treatment included an IDH1 peptide vaccine. CDR3 DNA sequence: TGTGCCAGCAGTTTCACTAACTCCGGGGAGCTGTTTTTT. This encodes CASSFTNSGELFF.